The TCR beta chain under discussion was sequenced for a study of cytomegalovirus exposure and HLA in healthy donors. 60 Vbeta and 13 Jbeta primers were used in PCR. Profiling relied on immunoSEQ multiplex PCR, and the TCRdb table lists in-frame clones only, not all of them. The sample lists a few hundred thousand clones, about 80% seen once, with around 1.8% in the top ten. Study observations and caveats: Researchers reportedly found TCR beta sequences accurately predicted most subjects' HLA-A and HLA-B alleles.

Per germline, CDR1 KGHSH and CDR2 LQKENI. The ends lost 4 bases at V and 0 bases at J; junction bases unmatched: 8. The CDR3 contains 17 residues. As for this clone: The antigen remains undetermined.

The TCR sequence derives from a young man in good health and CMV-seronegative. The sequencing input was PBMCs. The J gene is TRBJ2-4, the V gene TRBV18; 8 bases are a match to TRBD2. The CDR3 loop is CASSRNLAGLAKNIQYF. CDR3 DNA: TGTGCCAGCTCACGTAATCTAGCGGGTCTAGCCAAAAACATTCAGTACTTC.